The 32 T cell receptor beta chains below come from one sample, sequenced in a study of blood T cell repertoires in COVID-19. The data were produced by immunoSEQ multiplex PCR, yet TCRdb's version contains in-frame clones alone and is incomplete. Counted here are 350,000 or so clones, roughly 87% occurring once; the ten biggest clones make up more than 0.9%. The sample was PBMCs or T cells enriched from blood (not recorded which). All receptors derive from a woman aged 30 to 39 who had recovered from COVID-19.

The rearrangement joins TRBV5-6 to TRBJ2-5, with D maybe TRBD2 (6 bases). Per the germline V gene, CDR1 is SGHDT and CDR2 is YYEEEE. The length of the CDR3 is 17 residues. Trimming removed 0 bases from V and 2 bases from J, with 17 bases in between. CDR3 protein: CASSLDVGLEKQETQYF. The CDR3, as DNA: TGTGCCAGCAGCTTGGACGTGGGACTGGAAAAACAAGAGACCCAGTACTTC.

V is TRBV9 and J is TRBJ2-2; D possibly corresponds to TRBD1 (6 bases). CDR3 size: 16 residues. Trimming left V 0 bases short and J 0 bases short, with 9 bases between. From germline, CDR1 is SGDLS and CDR2 YYNGEE. CDR3 nucleotides: TGTGCCAGCAGCGTAGGGGGGCTGGCGAACACCGGGGAGCTGTTTTTT. Translated, it gives CASSVGGLANTGELFF.

The V call is TRBV19, the J call TRBJ2-5, with 9 bases aligning to TRBD1. Germline lookup yields CDR1 LNHDA and CDR2 SQIVND (reference sequence). This CDR3 is built from 13 residues. V shed 5 bases, J shed 5 bases, and the junction held 3 bases outside the gene matches. In DNA form, the CDR3 reads TGTGCCAGTAGTGGAGGACAGGGGGAGACCCAGTACTTC. Translating it yields CASSGGQGETQYF.

This chain uses TRBV6-5 with TRBJ1-1; D call uncertain. Germline V gives CDR1 MNHEY, CDR2 SVGAGI. The CDR3 runs 13 residues. Trimming took 0 bases from V and 7 from J, leaving 9 bases between them. CDR3 loop: CASSYSAGSEAFF. Written as DNA, the CDR3 is TGTGCCAGCAGTTACTCGGCTGGCAGTGAAGCTTTCTTT.

The sample holds a few counts of this clone. The chain is built from TRBV29-1 and TRBJ1-4; 8 positions agree with TRBD1. The germline gives CDR1 SQVTM, CDR2 ANQGSEA. V dropped 7 bases and J dropped 7; count of bases not matched to a gene: 5. The CDR3 runs to 12 residues. This CDR3 is CSARTGTEKLFF. The CDR3 DNA reads TGCAGCGCTAGGACAGGGACTGAAAAACTGTTTTTT.

The chain employs TRBV7-6 and TRBJ2-5; 14 bases line up with TRBD2. The germline V gene has CDR1 SGHVS and CDR2 FNYEAQ. J gave up 1 base and V 3 bases, and 1 base lay outside the gene matches. This CDR3 contains 16 residues. This chain's CDR3 is CASSFGLAGGQETQYF. Here the CDR3 DNA reads TGTGCCAGCAGCTTCGGACTAGCGGGGGGCCAAGAGACCCAGTACTTC. The entire variable domain, with the rest obtained from reference TRBV7-6 and TRBJ2-5, is as follows: GAGVSQSPRYKVTKRGQDVALRCDPISGHVSLYWYRQALGQGPEFLTYFNYEAQQDKSGLPNDRFSAERPEGSISTLTIQRTEQRDSAMYRCASSFGLAGGQETQYFGPGTRLLVL.

This clone was picked up a small number of times. V usage is TRBV28 and J usage is TRBJ1-2, with 7 bases matching TRBD1. V lost 4 bases to trimming and J lost 4 bases; unmatched junction nucleotides: 9. This CDR3 is built from 15 residues. Germline CDR1 is MDHEN and CDR2 is SYDVKM. CDR3 amino acids: CASSSPQGDGYGYTF. The CDR3 DNA reads TGTGCCAGCAGTTCACCTCAGGGGGATGGCTATGGCTACACCTTC.

The rearrangement joins TRBV5-4 to TRBJ2-2, with 8 nucleotides matching TRBD1. This CDR3 is 16 amino acids long. Unmatched junction bases numbered 10, after V lost 4 bases and J lost 5 bases. Germline CDR1 reads SGHNT; CDR2 reads YYREEE (reference sequence). DNA for the CDR3: TGTGCCAGCAGCGGCCGACAGGGGTCATGGACCGGGGAGCTGTTTTTT. It is translated as CASSGRQGSWTGELFF.

This clone came up once. The chain couples TRBV7-9 to TRBJ1-4; TRBD1 aligns across 10 bases. There are 15 residues in the CDR3. V lost 5 bases, J lost 7 bases, and 7 bases stayed unmatched. From germline, CDR1 is SEHNR and CDR2 FQNEAQ (reference sequence). The CDR3 DNA is TGTGCCAGCAGCCAGGAGGGACAGGGGAGTGAAAAACTGTTTTTT. Translation: CASSQEGQGSEKLFF.

The V and J genes are TRBV27 and TRBJ1-4; D uncertain. Germline CDR1 MNHEY, CDR2 SMNVEV (reference sequence). With 6 bases removed from V and 0 bases from J, the gap between germline ends came to 11 bases. The CDR3 totals 15 residues. CDR3 sequence: CASRNSRATNEKLFF. The DNA of the CDR3 is TGTGCCAGCAGAAATAGCAGAGCAACTAATGAAAAACTGTTTTTT.

The chain recombines TRBV19 with TRBJ2-3; no clear D gene. V lost 4 bases and J 6 bases, leaving 8 bases between the germline ends. The CDR3 covers 12 residues. Per germline, CDR1 LNHDA and CDR2 SQIVND (reference sequence). CDR3 sequence (DNA): TGTGCCAGTAGTACGTCTCCGGATACGCAGTATTTT. It translates to CASSTSPDTQYF.

This chain uses TRBV2 with TRBJ2-7, with a weak D call TRBD2 (7 bases). The V gene's germline CDR1 is SNHLY and CDR2 FYNNEI. The CDR3 extends over 14 amino acids. V was cut by 3 bases and J by 2 bases, with 11 bases left in between. The CDR3 sequence is CASSDEGGPYEQYF. CDR3 coding DNA: TGTGCCAGCAGTGATGAGGGGGGGCCCTACGAGCAGTACTTC.

This sequence joins TRBV7-2 and TRBJ1-2; D not certain. Germline V CDR1 and CDR2: SGHTA, FQGNSA. The V end lost 5 bases, the J end lost 4 bases, and 23 bases lay between the germline ends. The CDR3 runs to 17 residues. In nucleotides, the CDR3 is TGTGCCAGCAGCCCCAGAATGGCGAGCGCCGCTTCCTATGGCTACACCTTC. It is translated as CASSPRMASAASYGYTF.

This clone was detected a few times. The J gene is TRBJ1-2, the V gene TRBV2; TRBD1 aligns across 7 bases. In germline, CDR1 is SNHLY, CDR2 FYNNEI. V was pared by 4 bases and J by 7 bases, with 12 bases of the junction left unmatched. The CDR3 extends over 15 amino acids. The DNA of the CDR3 is TGTGCCAGCAGTGGGTCTCAGGGGGAAGTACGTGGCTACACCTTC. Encoded protein: CASSGSQGEVRGYTF.

The chain's CDR3 is CASNRGADEQYF. In nucleotides, the CDR3 is TGTGCCAGCAACAGGGGGGCCGACGAGCAGTACTTC. The gene calls are TRBV2 and TRBJ2-7, with 8 bases identical to TRBD1. The CDR3 sequence is 12 residues long. The ends lost 7 bases at V and 5 bases at J; junction bases unmatched: 4. Germline values: CDR1 SNHLY, CDR2 FYNNEI.

This chain uses TRBV12-3 or TRBV12-4 with TRBJ1-1; TRBD1 is a possible D gene (6 bases). Trimming removed 7 bases at V and 5 bases at J, with 14 bases between. The CDR3 covers 13 residues. CDR3 bases: TGTGCCAGCATCGTACAGGGCGGGACTGAAGCTTTCTTT. Its protein is CASIVQGGTEAFF.

The CDR3 sequence is CASSPLGRTNEQFF. Here the CDR3 DNA reads TGCGCCAGCAGCCCTTTGGGGAGAACTAATGAGCAGTTCTTC. The V and J genes are TRBV4-3 and TRBJ2-1; tentative D call: TRBD2 (5 bases). Germline values: CDR1 LGHNA, CDR2 YSLEER. The CDR3 is 14 residues long. V lost 4 bases and J lost 7, with 14 bases in between.

This chain joins TRBV5-1 and TRBJ1-1; TRBD1 aligns across 9 bases. The trim removed 2 bases at V and 0 bases at J, leaving 8 bases unmatched. Per the germline V gene, CDR1 is SGHRS and CDR2 is YFSETQ. The CDR3 is 17 amino acids. For the CDR3, the DNA is TGCGCCAGCAGCTTCCACAGGGGGCGGAGGGTGAACACTGAAGCTTTCTTT. This translates into CASSFHRGRRVNTEAFF.

The chain has TRBV7-6 and TRBJ2-5, with 9 bases that match TRBD1. The J segment lost 2 bases and the V segment lost 7 bases, leaving 14 bases of the junction unmatched. CDR3 size: 17 residues. Germline loops: CDR1 SGHVS, CDR2 FNYEAQ. The CDR3 protein is CASMSRGQGNDQETQYF. CDR3 nucleotides: TGTGCCAGCATGTCACGCGGACAGGGGAACGATCAAGAGACCCAGTACTTC.

This clone has more than one count but fewer than ten. The gene calls are TRBV12-3 or TRBV12-4 and TRBJ1-2; D is possibly TRBD1 (6 bases). The CDR3 is made up of 13 amino acids. Trimming removed 6 bases from V and 5 bases from J, with 13 bases in between. CDR3 in amino acids: CASSGGARYGYTF. The CDR3 coding sequence is TGTGCCAGCAGCGGGGGGGCGAGGTATGGCTACACCTTC.

The sample holds one count of this clone. V is TRBV5-1 and J is TRBJ2-1; D may be TRBD1 (5 bases). V gave up 1 base and J gave up 7 bases, with 9 bases separating them. In germline, CDR1 is SGHRS, CDR2 YFSETQ. The length of the CDR3 is 13 residues. CDR3 sequence (DNA): TGCGCCAGCAGCTTGTGGGGCGAGAATGAGCAGTTCTTC. It is translated as CASSLWGENEQFF.

This clone was counted only a few times. The chain combines TRBV6-2 or TRBV6-3 with TRBJ1-5; 8 bases align to TRBD1. J lost 7 bases, V lost 4 bases, and 6 bases had no gene match. CDR3 size: 14 residues. Looked up from germline, CDR1 is MNHEY and CDR2 is SVGEGT. CDR3 amino acids: CASSFSTGEQPQHF. CDR3 nucleotide sequence: TGTGCCAGCAGTTTCTCGACAGGGGAGCAGCCCCAGCATTTT.

The chain employs TRBV15 and TRBJ1-1; no firm D call. Per the germline V gene, CDR1 is LNHNV and CDR2 is YYDKDF (reference sequence). The CDR3 loop spans 13 amino acids. Trimming shortened V by 1 base and J by 5 bases, and 8 bases separated the two germline ends. CDR3 bases: TGTGCCACCAGCAGAGTTGGGCGTACTGAAGCTTTCTTT. Its protein product is CATSRVGRTEAFF. Combining the CDR3 with reference TRBV15 and TRBJ1-1 gives the whole variable domain DAMVIQNPRYQVTQFGKPVTLSCSQTLNHNVMYWYQQKSSQAPKLLFHYYDKDFNNEADTPDNFQSRRPNTSFCFLDIRSPGLGDTAMYLCATSRVGRTEAFFGQGTRLTVV.

The genes are TRBV9 and TRBJ1-2; TRBD1 agrees at 10 bases. Per germline, CDR1 SGDLS and CDR2 YYNGEE. This CDR3 is 17 amino acids long. The V and J ends lost 3 bases and 4 bases, in that order; junction bases with no gene match: 12. CDR3 loop: CASSATGGLSSFYGYTF. Written as DNA, the CDR3 is TGTGCCAGCAGCGCGACAGGGGGCCTGTCCTCTTTCTATGGCTACACCTTC. Drawing the rest from reference TRBV9 and TRBJ1-2, the complete variable domain is DSGVTQTPKHLITATGQRVTLRCSPRSGDLSVYWYQQSLDQGLQFLIQYYNGEERAKGNILERFSAQQFPDLHSELNLSSLELGDSALYFCASSATGGLSSFYGYTFGSGTRLTVV.

This chain joins TRBV3-1 (or the pseudogene TRBV3-2) and TRBJ1-2; TRBD1 is a possible D gene (6 bases). The CDR3 totals 16 residues. Germline V gene lookup returns CDR1 LGHDT and CDR2 YNNKEL (reference sequence). V lost 0 bases, J lost 4 bases, and 15 bases lay in between. This chain's CDR3 is CASSQEWGRNAYGYTF. In DNA form, the CDR3 reads TGTGCCAGCAGCCAAGAGTGGGGGCGGAATGCCTATGGCTACACCTTC.

The DNA of the CDR3 is TGTGCCAGCAGCATCGGGACAGACTATGGCTACACCTTC. Protein product: CASSIGTDYGYTF. V gene TRBV5-4 combines with J gene TRBJ1-2; the match to TRBD1 covers 7 bases. This CDR3 contains 13 residues. J lost 3 bases, V lost 4 bases, and 3 bases had no gene match. The germline V gene encodes CDR1 SGHNT and CDR2 YYREEE (reference sequence).

In nucleotides, the CDR3 is TGTGCCAGCAGTCAGAGGACAGGAGGCTACACCTTC. Residues: CASSQRTGGYTF. This chain connects TRBV6-2 or TRBV6-3 to TRBJ1-2, with 7 bases identical to TRBD1. The CDR3 is made up of 12 amino acids. The V segment lost 5 bases and the J segment 8 bases; nucleotides outside the gene matches: 5. From germline, CDR1 is MNHEY and CDR2 SVGEGT.

About this clone: Without the conserved terminal phenylalanine or tryptophan, this CDR3 likely stems from a read error. The DNA is left out, because the CDR3 cannot be placed on it with certainty; the CDR3 is given as TCRdb lists it. J is TRBJ2-7 and V is TRBV24-1; TRBD2, the table's D call, was not compared with the DNA. CDR1 and CDR2 (germline): KGHDR, SFDVKD. Ends included, the CDR3 has 9 residues. The CDR3 sequence: CATYSLARG.

V gene TRBV28 combines with J gene TRBJ1-5, with 7 bases identical to TRBD1. Unmatched junction bases numbered 6, after V lost 2 bases and J lost 2 bases. Germline values: CDR1 MDHEN, CDR2 SYDVKM. This CDR3 region has 16 residues. CDR3 residues: CASSLPEGAGNQPQHF. In DNA, the CDR3 is TGTGCCAGCAGTTTACCGGAGGGGGCAGGCAATCAGCCCCAGCATTTT. The entire variable domain, with the rest obtained from reference TRBV28 and TRBJ1-5, is as follows: DVKVTQSSRYLVKRTGEKVFLECVQDMDHENMFWYRQDPGLGLRLIYFSYDVKMKEKGDIPEGYSVSREKKERFSLILESASTNQTSMYLCASSLPEGAGNQPQHFGDGTRLSIL.

This clone has a handful of counts. The chain carries TRBV11-2 and TRBJ1-1; no firm D call. Trimming stripped 0 bases from V and 0 bases from J, with 8 bases between. The CDR3 has 15 amino acids. Looked up from germline, CDR1 is SGHAT and CDR2 is FQNNGV. This chain's CDR3 is CASSLEELMNTEAFF. The CDR3 bases are TGTGCCAGCAGCTTAGAAGAGCTGATGAACACTGAAGCTTTCTTT.

CDR3 amino acids: CASSRRTGGSSPLHF. The CDR3 DNA follows: TGTGCCAGCAGCCGTCGGACAGGAGGATCCTCACCCCTCCACTTT. This chain uses TRBV3-1 (or the pseudogene TRBV3-2) with TRBJ1-6; 7 bases fit TRBD1. Germline trimming cut 4 bases from V and 10 bases from J; bases unmatched to any gene: 10. The germline gives CDR1 LGHDT, CDR2 YNNKEL (reference sequence). The CDR3 is made up of 15 amino acids.

This chain uses TRBV7-6 with TRBJ1-1; tentative D call: TRBD1 (5 bases). Germline CDR1 is SGHVS and CDR2 is FNYEAQ. This CDR3 has 15 amino acids. V was shortened by 0 bases and J by 3 bases, with 11 bases between the two germline ends. The CDR3 sequence is CASSLAPGGDTEAFF. The CDR3 coding sequence is TGTGCCAGCAGCTTAGCGCCGGGGGGGGACACTGAAGCTTTCTTT.